This T cell receptor (beta chain) originates from a study of shared clonotypes between healthy human individuals (TCRdb year 2020). Regarding the research as a whole: The cohort included three men and two women between 18 and 49 years of age. Per donor, three plates each were used for CD4 naive and CD4 memory, two for CD8 naive, and one for CD8 memory. Blood TCR repertoires of five healthy adults were deeply sequenced to estimate repertoire size and the extent of clonotype sharing between individuals. Libraries were prepared and TCR repertoires were sequenced by different laboratories using diverse techniques, in order to increase sequencing depth and limit assay-specific biases. Between about 0.94 and 8.9 billion PBMCs per donor were obtained by leukapheresis.

On this clone itself: Its antigen is not yet known. No base qualities exist here, and no much larger clone lies one base off it.

The CDR3 measures 11 amino acids from cysteine to phenylalanine. Only the CDR3 portion is preserved as DNA: 33 bases, with reading frame beginning at the first base. CDR1 and CDR2 are drawn from the germline V gene: MDHEN, SYDVKM. Trimming costs V 11 bases and J 1 base, and their ends lie 6 bases apart. General study outcomes and caveats: Compared with non-shared clonotypes, clonotypes shared by all four sorted-subset donors had higher generation probabilities. Sharing across several donors was observed for around 5% of naive CD4, 3.5% of naive CD8, about 2.3% of memory CD4, and about 0.4% of memory CD8 clonotypes. The small number of donors limited the genetic and exposure-history diversity represented. Only blood was sampled, and tissue TCR repertoires likely differ from those in blood. Based on pairwise subsampling, the degree of clonotype sharing among donors was expected to be affected by sequencing depth. Naive subsets generally had larger estimated clonotype richness than memory subsets. Incomplete sequencing was indicated by rarefaction of sorted-subset datasets, despite the large sequencing depth.

Using the deep immunoSEQ assay, TCR CDR3 regions were amplified from genomic DNA by multiplex PCR. Extracted genomic DNA from each cell subset was distributed evenly across all wells of several immunoSEQ 96-well plates, and each plate was treated as a replicate. For sorted subsets, about 200 ng genomic DNA, equal to 30,000 to 35,000 T cell genomes, was loaded into each replicate PCR. Purified libraries were measured with a Qubit 3.0 fluorometer, size-checked on a Bioanalyzer 2100, and measured again with the KAPA Library Quantification kit. A separate single-read 150-cycle Illumina NextSeq 550 flow cell was used to sequence each immunoSEQ 96-well plate. In the source study's methods: Because only junctional sequences without quality scores were contained in the immunoSEQ output, filtering matching that applied to full-length reads could not be performed. To assign V/J genes and CDR3, sequences were annotated using PyIR, a Python wrapper for IgBLAST v1.9, with IMGT germline references. Reads with weak V/J assignments (E-value above 1e-6), missing CDR3, stop codons, out-of-frame junctions, or ambiguous translated residues were removed. V3J clonotypes were defined as sequences sharing the same inferred V gene, J gene, and CDR3 amino acid sequence. Percentage overlap between repertoires was calculated by dividing the number of shared unique clonotypes by the size of the smaller repertoire. Three approaches were used to assess repertoire richness: RTK rarefaction, the Chao1 estimator, and Recon v2.1 estimates of unobserved clonotypes. Generation probabilities for all TCRbeta clonotypes obtained by the gDNA method from several donors were computed using OLGA. TCRdb retrieved this table from immuneACCESS and kept in-frame rearrangements only. Not all clones are present; in checked studies, unresolved V genes account for under half, and no reason is known for the remainder. Clone size and V and J calls were adopted from that table, with D and trimming inferred from the DNA. The sample table contains roughly 110,000 clones; only one count was recorded for about 71% of them. The ten largest make up 24% of the sample.

The donors were healthy, HIV-negative adults who had no recently reported acute infections or vaccinations. Only Caucasian adults living in Nashville, Tennessee, USA were represented among the donors. The CD8 memory samples were a combination of magnetically selected CD45RO+ cells and CCR7-negative CD45RA+ effector memory (TemRA) cells. Blood was collected by leukapheresis, and PBMCs were isolated by Ficoll-Histopaque density gradient centrifugation and then cryopreserved in liquid nitrogen vapor phase. Analytical flow cytometry was used to check the purity and quantity of each magnetically sorted T cell population. Genomic DNA was isolated from each sorted fraction and quantified by UV absorbance on a Nanodrop 2000c.

The chain is assembled from TRBV28 and TRBJ2-1; no D segment can be confidently identified. Sequences were obtained from memory CD8+ T cells sorted from blood. The cell subset or site tag for this specimen amounts to: CD45RO+ cells pooled with CCR7-negative TemRA cells. This receptor was obtained from a woman in her twenties or thirties in good health. The nucleotide sequence reads TGTGCCCACAGTTCCTACAATGAGCAGTTCTTC. It encodes CAHSSYNEQFF. Beyond the CDR3, the reference TRBV28 and TRBJ2-1 genes provide the residues; the full variable domain reads: DVKVTQSSRYLVKRTGEKVFLECVQDMDHENMFWYRQDPGLGLRLIYFSYDVKMKEKGDIPEGYSVSREKKERFSLILESASTNQTSMYLCAHSSYNEQFFGPGTRLTVL.